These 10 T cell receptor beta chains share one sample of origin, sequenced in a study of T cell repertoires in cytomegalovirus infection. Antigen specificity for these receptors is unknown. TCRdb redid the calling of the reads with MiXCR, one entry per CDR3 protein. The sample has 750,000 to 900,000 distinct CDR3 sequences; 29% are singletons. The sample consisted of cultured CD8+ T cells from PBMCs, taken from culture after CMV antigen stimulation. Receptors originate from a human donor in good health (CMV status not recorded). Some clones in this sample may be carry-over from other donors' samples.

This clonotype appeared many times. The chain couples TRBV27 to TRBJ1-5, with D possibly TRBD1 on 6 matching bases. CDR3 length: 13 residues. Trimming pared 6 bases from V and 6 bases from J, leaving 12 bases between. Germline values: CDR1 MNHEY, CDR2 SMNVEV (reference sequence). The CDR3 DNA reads TGTGCCAGCAGCTTAGGAGGGGGTCAGCCCCAGCATTTT. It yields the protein CASSLGGGQPQHF.

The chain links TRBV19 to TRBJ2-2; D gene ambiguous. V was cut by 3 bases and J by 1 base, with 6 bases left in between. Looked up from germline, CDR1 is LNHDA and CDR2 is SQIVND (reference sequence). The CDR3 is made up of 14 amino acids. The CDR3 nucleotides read TGTGCCAGTAGTATCCTTTTGAACACCGGGGAGCTGTTTTTT. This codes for CASSILLNTGELFF.

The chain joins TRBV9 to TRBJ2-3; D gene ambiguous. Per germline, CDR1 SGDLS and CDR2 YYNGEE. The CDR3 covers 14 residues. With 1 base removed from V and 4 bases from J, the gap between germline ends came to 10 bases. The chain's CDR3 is CASSVKVEADTQYF. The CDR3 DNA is TGTGCCAGCAGCGTAAAAGTAGAAGCAGATACGCAGTATTTT. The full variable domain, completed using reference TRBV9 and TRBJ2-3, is DSGVTQTPKHLITATGQRVTLRCSPRSGDLSVYWYQQSLDQGLQFLIQYYNGEERAKGNILERFSAQQFPDLHSELNLSSLELGDSALYFCASSVKVEADTQYFGPGTRLTVL.

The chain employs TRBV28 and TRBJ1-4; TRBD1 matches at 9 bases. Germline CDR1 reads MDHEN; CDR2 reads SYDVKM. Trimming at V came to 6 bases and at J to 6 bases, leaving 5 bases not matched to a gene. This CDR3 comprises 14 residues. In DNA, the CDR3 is TGTGCCAGCAGGCGAACAGGGGGCTATGAAAAACTGTTTTTT. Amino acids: CASRRTGGYEKLFF. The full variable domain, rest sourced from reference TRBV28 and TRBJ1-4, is DVKVTQSSRYLVKRTGEKVFLECVQDMDHENMFWYRQDPGLGLRLIYFSYDVKMKEKGDIPEGYSVSREKKERFSLILESASTNQTSMYLCASRRTGGYEKLFFGSGTQLSVL.

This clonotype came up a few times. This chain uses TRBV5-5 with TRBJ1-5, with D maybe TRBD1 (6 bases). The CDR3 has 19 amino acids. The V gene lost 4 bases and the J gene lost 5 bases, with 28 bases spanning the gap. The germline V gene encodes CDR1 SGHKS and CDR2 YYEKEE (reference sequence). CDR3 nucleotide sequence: TGTGCCAGCAGCCCCGGCAGGGGAGGATATAAAGGGGAAGATCAGCCCCAGCATTTT. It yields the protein CASSPGRGGYKGEDQPQHF.

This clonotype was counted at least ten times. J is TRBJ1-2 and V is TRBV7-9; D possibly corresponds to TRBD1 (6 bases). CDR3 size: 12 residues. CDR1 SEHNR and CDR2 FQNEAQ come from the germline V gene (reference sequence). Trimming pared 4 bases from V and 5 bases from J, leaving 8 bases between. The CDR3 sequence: CASSSRGYGYTF. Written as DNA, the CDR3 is TGTGCCAGCAGCTCCAGGGGATATGGCTACACCTTC.

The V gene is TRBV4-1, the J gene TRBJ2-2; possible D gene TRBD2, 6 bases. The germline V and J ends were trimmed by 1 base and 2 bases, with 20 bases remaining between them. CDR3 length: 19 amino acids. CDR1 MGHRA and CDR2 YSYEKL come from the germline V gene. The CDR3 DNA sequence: TGCGCCAGCAGCCAAGGTCCGCGGCCGACTAGGGTAAACACCGGGGAGCTGTTTTTT. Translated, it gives CASSQGPRPTRVNTGELFF.

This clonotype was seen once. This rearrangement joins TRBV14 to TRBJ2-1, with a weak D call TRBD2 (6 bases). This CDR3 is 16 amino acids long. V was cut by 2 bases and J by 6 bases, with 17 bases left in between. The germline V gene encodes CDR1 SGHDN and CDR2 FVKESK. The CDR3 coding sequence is TGTGCCAGCAGCCAATGGGCGGGACTGAGTGCCAATGAGCAGTTCTTC. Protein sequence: CASSQWAGLSANEQFF.

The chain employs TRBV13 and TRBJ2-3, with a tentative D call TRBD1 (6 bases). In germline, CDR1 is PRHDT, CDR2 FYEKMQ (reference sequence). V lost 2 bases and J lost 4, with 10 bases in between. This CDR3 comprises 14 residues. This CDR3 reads CASSLRGTSDTQYF. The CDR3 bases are TGTGCCAGCAGCTTAAGGGGGACGTCAGATACGCAGTATTTT. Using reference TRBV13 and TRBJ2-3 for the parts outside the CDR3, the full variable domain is AAGVIQSPRHLIKEKRETATLKCYPIPRHDTVYWYQQGPGQDPQFLISFYEKMQSDKGSIPDRFSAQQFSDYHSELNMSSLELGDSALYFCASSLRGTSDTQYFGPGTRLTVL.

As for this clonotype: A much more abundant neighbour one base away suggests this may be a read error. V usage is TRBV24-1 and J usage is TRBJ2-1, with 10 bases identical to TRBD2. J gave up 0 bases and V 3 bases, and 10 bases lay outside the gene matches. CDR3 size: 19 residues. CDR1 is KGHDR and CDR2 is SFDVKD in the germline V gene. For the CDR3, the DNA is TGTGCCACCAGTGATCCGAGACTAGCGGGTTTGAGCTCCTACAATGAGCAGTTCTTC. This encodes CATSDPRLAGLSSYNEQFF.